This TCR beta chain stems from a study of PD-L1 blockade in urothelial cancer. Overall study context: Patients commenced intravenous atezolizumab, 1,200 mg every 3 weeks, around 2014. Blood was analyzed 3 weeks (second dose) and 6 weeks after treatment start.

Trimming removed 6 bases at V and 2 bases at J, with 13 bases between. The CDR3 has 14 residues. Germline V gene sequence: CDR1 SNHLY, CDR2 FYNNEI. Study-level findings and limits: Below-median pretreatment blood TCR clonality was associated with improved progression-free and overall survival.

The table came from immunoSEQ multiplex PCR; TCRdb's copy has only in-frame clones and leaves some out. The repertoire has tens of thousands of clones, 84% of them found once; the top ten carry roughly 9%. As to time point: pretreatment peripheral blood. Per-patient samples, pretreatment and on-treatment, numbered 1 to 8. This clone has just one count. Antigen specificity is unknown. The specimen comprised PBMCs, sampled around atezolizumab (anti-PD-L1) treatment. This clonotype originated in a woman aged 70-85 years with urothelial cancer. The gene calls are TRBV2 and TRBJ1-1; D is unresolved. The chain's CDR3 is CASRTRAGNTEAFF. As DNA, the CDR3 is TGTGCCAGCAGGACGAGGGCTGGAAACACTGAAGCTTTCTTT.